This T cell receptor (beta chain) was captured in a study of post-analysis software for immune sequencing data. Whole-study results and caveats: Normalized Chao1 diversity was significantly reduced in patients versus controls. Roughly 5 TRBV segments were significantly more frequent in patients than in controls. TRBV5-6, TRBV5-1 and TRBV20-1 were among these segments.

Remarks on this clonotype: The antigen is undetermined.

CDR1 is ENHRY and CDR2 is SYGVKD in the germline V gene. This CDR3 contains 13 residues. V gave up 10 bases and J gave up 0 bases; unmatched junction bases: 4. Carried by the TCR beta cDNA libraries were unique molecular identifiers. TCRdb redid the calling of the PCR reads with MiXCR, one entry per CDR3 protein. The sample consists of about 770,000 distinct CDR3 sequences, around 42% of them appearing once. The TCR was taken from a girl between 10 and 17 years old with multiple sclerosis. The chain uses TRBV10-3 and TRBJ2-7; 9 nucleotides match TRBD1. Sample: blood. The CDR3 region is CATGQGHSYEQYF. CDR3 coding DNA: TGTGCCACCGGACAGGGGCACTCCTACGAGCAGTACTTC.